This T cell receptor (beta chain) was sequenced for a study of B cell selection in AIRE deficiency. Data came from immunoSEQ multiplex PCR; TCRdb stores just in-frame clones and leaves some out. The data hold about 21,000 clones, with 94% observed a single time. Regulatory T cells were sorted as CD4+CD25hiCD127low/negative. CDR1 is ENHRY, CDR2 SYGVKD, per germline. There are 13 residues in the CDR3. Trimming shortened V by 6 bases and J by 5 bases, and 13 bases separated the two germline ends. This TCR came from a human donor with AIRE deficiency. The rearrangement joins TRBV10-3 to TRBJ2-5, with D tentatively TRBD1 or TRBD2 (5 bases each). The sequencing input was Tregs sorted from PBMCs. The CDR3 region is CAIRVRGGETQYF. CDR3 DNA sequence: TGTGCCATCAGGGTCCGGGGCGGGGAGACCCAGTACTTC.